This is a list of T cell receptor beta chains from one sample in a study of untreated major depressive disorder. Profiling relied on immunoSEQ multiplex PCR, and the TCRdb table lists in-frame clones only, not all of them. In the table there are roughly 17,000 clones, 92% of which are singletons. The source material was CD4+ T cells from PBMCs. These receptors all stem from a woman in her forties with major depressive disorder. Both conserved end residues are part of each CDR3. Each record gives: V gene, clone size, D gene, J gene, CDR3 protein, CDR3 DNA. The D gene is left open where the match is weak. Clone size appears in some rows only: once, few, many, or a class for an expanded clone.

TRBV27,NA,NA,TRBJ1-1,CASSLLGSSTEAFF,TGTGCCAGCAGTTTATTGGGGAGCTCCACTGAAGCTTTCTTT
TRBV18,NA,NA,TRBJ1-1,CASSPLTPGAGGTEAFF,TGTGCCAGCTCACCACTTACTCCGGGGGCGGGCGGGACTGAAGCTTTCTTT
TRBV6-5,few,NA,TRBJ1-1,CASSWVGGTEAFF,TGTGCCAGCAGTTGGGTTGGGGGGACTGAAGCTTTCTTT
TRBV20-1,NA,NA,TRBJ1-2,CSARVGYGYTF,TGCAGTGCTAGAGTCGGGTATGGCTACACCTTC
TRBV9,NA,NA,TRBJ1-6,CASSTSPDPNSPLHF,TGTGCCAGCAGCACAAGCCCAGATCCTAATTCACCCCTCCACTTT
TRBV2,NA,NA,TRBJ2-1,CASGAGYDNEQFF,TGTGCCAGCGGGGCAGGGTATGACAATGAGCAGTTCTTC
TRBV5-6,NA,NA,TRBJ2-2,CASSLGGTNTGELFF,TGTGCCAGCAGCTTGGGGGGTACGAACACCGGGGAGCTGTTTTTT
TRBV7-6,NA,TRBD1,TRBJ1-2,CASSSGQGYGYTF,TGTGCCAGCAGCTCAGGACAGGGCTATGGCTACACCTTC
TRBV2,NA,TRBD1,TRBJ2-3,CANTDPGQGSDTQYF,TGTGCCAATACAGACCCGGGACAGGGGTCAGATACGCAGTATTTT
TRBV28,NA,NA,TRBJ1-1,CASSLSGTEAFF,TGTGCCAGCAGTTTGTCAGGCACTGAAGCTTTCTTT
TRBV18,NA,TRBD2,TRBJ2-2,CASSPRLAGITGELFF,TGTGCCAGCTCACCACGGCTAGCGGGGATCACCGGGGAGCTGTTTTTT
TRBV5-6,NA,NA,TRBJ1-2,CASSFGTMGYTF,TGTGCCAGCAGCTTTGGGACCATGGGCTACACCTTC
TRBV5-1,once,NA,TRBJ1-1,CASSAGAGTEAFF,TGCGCCAGCAGCGCAGGGGCCGGCACTGAAGCTTTCTTT
TRBV27,NA,TRBD2,TRBJ2-3,CASRWRREADTQYF,TGTGCCAGCCGATGGAGGCGGGAGGCAGATACGCAGTATTTT
TRBV5-1,NA,NA,TRBJ2-3,CATGRGQGTDTQYF,TGCGCCACCGGGAGGGGACAGGGCACAGATACGCAGTATTTT
TRBV5-4,NA,NA,TRBJ1-1,CASRAGRMNTEAFF,TGTGCCAGCAGGGCGGGACGGATGAACACTGAAGCTTTCTTT
TRBV6-5,NA,NA,TRBJ1-5,CASSFLPGQSNQPQHF,TGTGCCAGCAGTTTCTTACCGGGACAAAGCAATCAGCCCCAGCATTTT
TRBV2,NA,NA,TRBJ1-1,CASSWGTEAFF,TGTGCCAGCAGCTGGGGTACTGAAGCTTTCTTT
TRBV27,NA,NA,TRBJ2-1,CASSSTSPPSNEQFF,TGTGCCAGCAGTTCGACGTCCCCCCCGAGCAATGAGCAGTTCTTC
TRBV9,NA,NA,TRBJ2-2,CASSVSGWGSNTGELFF,TGTGCCAGCAGCGTATCTGGCTGGGGATCCAACACCGGGGAGCTGTTTTTT
TRBV27,NA,NA,TRBJ1-4,CASSFAYREKLFF,TGTGCCAGCAGTTTCGCCTACAGAGAAAAACTGTTTTTT
TRBV6-5,NA,NA,TRBJ1-4,CASSGLQGAGEKLFF,TGTGCCAGCAGTGGCTTACAGGGAGCTGGTGAAAAACTGTTTTTT
TRBV19,NA,NA,TRBJ1-5,CASSMKGMGNQPQHF,TGTGCCAGTAGTATGAAGGGGATGGGCAATCAGCCCCAGCATTTT
TRBV30,NA,NA,TRBJ2-2,CAITEGPGELFF,TGTGCCATCACGGAGGGGCCCGGGGAGCTGTTTTTT
TRBV30,NA,TRBD1,TRBJ1-2,CAWSGKGQGYGYTF,TGTGCCTGGAGTGGAAAAGGACAGGGCTATGGCTACACCTTC